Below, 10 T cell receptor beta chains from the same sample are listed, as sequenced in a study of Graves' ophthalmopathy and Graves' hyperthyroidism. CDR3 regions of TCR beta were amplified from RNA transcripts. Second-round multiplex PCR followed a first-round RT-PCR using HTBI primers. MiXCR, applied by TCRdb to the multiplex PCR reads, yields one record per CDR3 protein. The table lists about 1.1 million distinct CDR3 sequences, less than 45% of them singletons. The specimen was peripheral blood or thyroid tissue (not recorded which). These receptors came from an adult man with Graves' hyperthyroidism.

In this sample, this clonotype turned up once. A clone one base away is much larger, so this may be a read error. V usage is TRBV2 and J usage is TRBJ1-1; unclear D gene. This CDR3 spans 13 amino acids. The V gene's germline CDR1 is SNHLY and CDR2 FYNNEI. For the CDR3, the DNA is TGTGCCAGCAGCTTTCCGGTGAACACTGGAGCTTTCTTT. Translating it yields CASSFPVNTGAFF.

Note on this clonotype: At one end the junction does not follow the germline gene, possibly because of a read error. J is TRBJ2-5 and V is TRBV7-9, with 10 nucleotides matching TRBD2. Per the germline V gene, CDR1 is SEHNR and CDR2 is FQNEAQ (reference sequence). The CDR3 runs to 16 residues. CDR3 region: CASNLSSGGSQETQYF. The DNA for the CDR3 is TGTGCCAGCAACTTATCTAGCGGGGGATCACAAGAGACCCAGTACTTC.

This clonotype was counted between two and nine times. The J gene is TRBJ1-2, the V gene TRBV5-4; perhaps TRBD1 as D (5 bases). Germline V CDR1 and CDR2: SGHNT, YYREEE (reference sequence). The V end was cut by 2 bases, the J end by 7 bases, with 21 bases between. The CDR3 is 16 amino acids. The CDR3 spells CASSFRISRGVGGYTF. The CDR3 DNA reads TGTGCCAGCAGCTTCCGGATCTCGCGAGGGGTGGGTGGCTACACCTTC.

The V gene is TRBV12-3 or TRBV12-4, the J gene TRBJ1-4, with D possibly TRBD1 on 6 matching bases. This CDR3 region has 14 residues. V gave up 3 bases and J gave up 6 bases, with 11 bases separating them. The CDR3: CASSFGDTDEKLFF. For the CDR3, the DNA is TGTGCCAGCAGTTTCGGGGACACGGATGAAAAACTGTTTTTT.

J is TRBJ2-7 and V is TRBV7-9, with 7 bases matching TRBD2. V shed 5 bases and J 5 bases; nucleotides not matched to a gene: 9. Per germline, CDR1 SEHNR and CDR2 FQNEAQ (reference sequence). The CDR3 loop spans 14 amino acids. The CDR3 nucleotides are TGTGCCAGCAGCGGTCAGACTAGCTTTCACGAGCAGTACTTC. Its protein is CASSGQTSFHEQYF. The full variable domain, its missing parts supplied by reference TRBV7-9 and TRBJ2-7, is DTGVSQNPRHKITKRGQNVTFRCDPISEHNRLYWYRQTLGQGPEFLTYFQNEAQLEKSRLLSDRFSAERPKGSFSTLEIQRTEQGDSAMYLCASSGQTSFHEQYFGPGTRLTVT.

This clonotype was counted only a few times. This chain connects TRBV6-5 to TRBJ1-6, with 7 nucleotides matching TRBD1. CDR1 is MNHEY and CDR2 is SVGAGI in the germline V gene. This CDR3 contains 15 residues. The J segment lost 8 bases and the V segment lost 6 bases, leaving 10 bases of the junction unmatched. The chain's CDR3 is CASRGLDRADSPLHF. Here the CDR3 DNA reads TGTGCCAGCAGGGGGCTCGACAGGGCTGATTCACCCCTCCACTTT.

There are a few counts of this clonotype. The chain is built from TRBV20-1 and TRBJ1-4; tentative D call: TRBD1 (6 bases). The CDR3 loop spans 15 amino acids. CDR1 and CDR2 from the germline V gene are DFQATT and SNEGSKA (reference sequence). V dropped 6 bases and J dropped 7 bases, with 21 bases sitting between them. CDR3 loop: CSAAHLGQGSEKLFF. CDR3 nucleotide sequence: TGCAGTGCCGCTCATTTAGGGCAGGGGAGTGAAAAACTGTTTTTT.

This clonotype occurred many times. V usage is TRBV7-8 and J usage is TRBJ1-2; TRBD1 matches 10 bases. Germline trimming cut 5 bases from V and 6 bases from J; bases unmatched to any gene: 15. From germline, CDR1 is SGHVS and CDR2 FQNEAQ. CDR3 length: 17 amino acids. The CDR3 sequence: CASSLRDRGTVSDGYTF. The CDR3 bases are TGTGCCAGCAGCCTCCGGGACAGGGGAACTGTATCGGATGGCTACACCTTC.

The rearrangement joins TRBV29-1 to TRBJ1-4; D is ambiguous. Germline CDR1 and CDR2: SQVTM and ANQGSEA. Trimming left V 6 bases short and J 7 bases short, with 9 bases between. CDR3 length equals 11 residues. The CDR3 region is CSVLDTEKLFF. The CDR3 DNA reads TGCAGCGTCCTCGACACTGAAAAACTGTTTTTT.

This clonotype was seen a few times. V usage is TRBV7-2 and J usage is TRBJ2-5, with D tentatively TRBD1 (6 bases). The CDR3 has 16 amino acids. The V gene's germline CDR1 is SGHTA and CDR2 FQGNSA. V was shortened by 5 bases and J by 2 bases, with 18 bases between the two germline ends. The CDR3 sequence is CASSPPEGQIQETQYF. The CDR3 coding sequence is TGTGCCAGCAGCCCTCCTGAGGGACAAATACAAGAGACCCAGTACTTC.